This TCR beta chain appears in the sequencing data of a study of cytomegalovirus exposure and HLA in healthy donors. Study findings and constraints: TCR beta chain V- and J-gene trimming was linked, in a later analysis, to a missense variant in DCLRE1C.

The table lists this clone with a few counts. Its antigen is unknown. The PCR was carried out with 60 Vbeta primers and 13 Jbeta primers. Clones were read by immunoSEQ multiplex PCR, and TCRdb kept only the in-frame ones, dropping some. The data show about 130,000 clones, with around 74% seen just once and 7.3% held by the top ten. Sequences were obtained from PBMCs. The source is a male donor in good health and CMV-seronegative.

CDR3 in DNA: TGTGCCAGCAGCTTAGTGCGGGTAAGACCATACGAGCAGTACTTC. This encodes CASSLVRVRPYEQYF. The gene calls are TRBV7-8 and TRBJ2-7, with D perhaps TRBD2 (5 bases). This CDR3 comprises 15 residues. CDR1 SGHVS and CDR2 FQNEAQ come from the germline V gene. Trimming cost V 1 base and J 4 bases, with 14 bases left between them.